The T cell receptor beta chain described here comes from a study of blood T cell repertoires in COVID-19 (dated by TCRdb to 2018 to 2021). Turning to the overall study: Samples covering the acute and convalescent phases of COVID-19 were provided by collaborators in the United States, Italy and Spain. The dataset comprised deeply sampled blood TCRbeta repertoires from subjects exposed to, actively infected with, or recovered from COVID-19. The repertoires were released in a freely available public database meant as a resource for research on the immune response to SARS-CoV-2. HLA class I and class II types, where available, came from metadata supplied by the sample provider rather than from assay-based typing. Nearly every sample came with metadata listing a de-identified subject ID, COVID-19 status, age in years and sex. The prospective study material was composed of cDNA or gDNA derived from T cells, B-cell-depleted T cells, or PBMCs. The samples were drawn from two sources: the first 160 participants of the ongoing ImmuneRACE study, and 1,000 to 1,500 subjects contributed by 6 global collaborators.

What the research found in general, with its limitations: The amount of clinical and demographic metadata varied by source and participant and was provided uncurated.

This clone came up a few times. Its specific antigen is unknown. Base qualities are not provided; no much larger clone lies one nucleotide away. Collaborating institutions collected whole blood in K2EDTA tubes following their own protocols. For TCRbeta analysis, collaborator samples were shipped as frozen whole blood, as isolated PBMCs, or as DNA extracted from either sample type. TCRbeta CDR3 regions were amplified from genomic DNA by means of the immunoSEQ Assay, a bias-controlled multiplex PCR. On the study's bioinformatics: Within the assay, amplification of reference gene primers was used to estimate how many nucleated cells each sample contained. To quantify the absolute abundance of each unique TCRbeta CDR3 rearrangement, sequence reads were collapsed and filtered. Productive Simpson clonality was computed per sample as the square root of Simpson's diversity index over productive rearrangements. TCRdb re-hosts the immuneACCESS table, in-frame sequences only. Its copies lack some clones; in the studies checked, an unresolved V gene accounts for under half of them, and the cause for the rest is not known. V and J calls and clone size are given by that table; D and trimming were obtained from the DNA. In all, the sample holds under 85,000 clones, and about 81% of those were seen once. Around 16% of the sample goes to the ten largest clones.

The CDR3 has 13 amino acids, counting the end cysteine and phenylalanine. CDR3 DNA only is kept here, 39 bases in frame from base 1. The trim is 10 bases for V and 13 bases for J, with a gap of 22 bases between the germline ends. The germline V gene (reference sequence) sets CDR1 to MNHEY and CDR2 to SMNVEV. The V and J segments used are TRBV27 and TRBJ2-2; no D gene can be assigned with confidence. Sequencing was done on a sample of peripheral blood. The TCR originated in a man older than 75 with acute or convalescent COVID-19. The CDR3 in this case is CATAPSLGGRLFF. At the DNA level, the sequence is TGTGCCACCGCTCCCTCCCTCGGCGGTCGGCTGTTTTTT.